These 30 T cell receptor beta chains share one sample of origin, sequenced in a study of shared clonotypes between healthy human individuals (TCRdb year 2020). Receptor libraries were prepared by the immunoSEQ multiplex PCR assay. TCRdb holds this immuneACCESS table with in-frame rearrangements only. Some clones are missing; in checked studies, unresolved V genes explain under half, and the rest has no known cause. This sample is represented by approximately 460,000 clones; 60% to 80% of them were singletons. The ten largest clones take up about 12% of the sample. The sample consisted of PBMCs. Source of these receptors: a woman in her thirties or forties in good health. Some clones in this sample may be carry-over from other donors' samples.

The V call is TRBV7-2, the J call TRBJ1-5; D ambiguous. The germline gives CDR1 SGHTA, CDR2 FQGNSA. The V and J ends lost 4 bases and 6 bases respectively, with 7 bases between them. The CDR3 sequence is 12 residues long. The CDR3 here is CASSSPPQPQHF. The CDR3, as DNA: TGTGCCAGCAGCTCTCCCCCTCAGCCCCAGCATTTT.

The genes are TRBV19 and TRBJ2-3, with 8 bases identical to TRBD1. This CDR3 is 14 amino acids long. The V segment lost 5 bases and the J segment 5 bases; nucleotides outside the gene matches: 6. Germline CDR1 is LNHDA and CDR2 is SQIVND (reference sequence). CDR3 coding DNA: TGTGCCAGTAGTTTCCAGGGGGCGGAAGATACGCAGTATTTT. Translated, it gives CASSFQGAEDTQYF.

V is TRBV4-2 and J is TRBJ2-1; TRBD2 agrees at 9 bases. The CDR3 is 17 amino acids. Germline-derived CDR1 and CDR2 are LGHNA and YNFKEQ. Trimming took 0 bases from V and 7 from J; bases not matched to a gene: 10. Here the CDR3 reads CASSQDLRAGGGNEQFF. The CDR3 DNA reads as TGTGCCAGCAGCCAAGATCTCAGGGCGGGAGGGGGGAATGAGCAGTTCTTC.

The chain couples TRBV29-1 to TRBJ2-6; 7 bases are shared with TRBD1. V gave up 4 bases and J gave up 0 bases; unmatched junction bases: 3. Per germline, CDR1 SQVTM and CDR2 ANQGSEA. This CDR3 region has 15 residues. CDR3 protein: CSVGPGGSGANVLTF. The CDR3 bases are TGCAGCGTTGGACCAGGGGGCTCTGGGGCCAACGTCCTGACTTTC.

Here the CDR3 DNA reads TGTGCCAGCAGTGAAGCGGGGGTCGGTAGCTCTGGAAACACCATATATTTT. Translation gives CASSEAGVGSSGNTIYF. The V gene is TRBV2, the J gene TRBJ1-3; possible D gene TRBD1, 5 bases. Germline values: CDR1 SNHLY, CDR2 FYNNEI. The CDR3 is made up of 17 amino acids. Trimming left V 0 bases short and J 0 bases short, with 12 bases between.

This clone was observed a single time. The chain joins TRBV29-1 to TRBJ1-1; D is perhaps TRBD1 (5 bases). Trimming stripped 6 bases from V and 1 base from J, with 15 bases between. Per the germline V gene, CDR1 is SQVTM and CDR2 is ANQGSEA. The CDR3 has 14 amino acids. CDR3 bases: TGCAGCGTAACCAAAACAGGCGCGAACACTGAAGCTTTCTTT. Protein product: CSVTKTGANTEAFF.

The chain recombines TRBV28 with TRBJ1-2; D unclear. The V gene lost 5 bases and the J gene lost 6 bases, with 7 bases spanning the gap. The CDR3 covers 11 residues. Germline V gene sequence: CDR1 MDHEN, CDR2 SYDVKM. The CDR3 coding sequence is TGTGCCAGCAGTGTCAGGAATGGCTACACCTTC. Translating gives CASSVRNGYTF.

This clone was counted at least ten times. As DNA, the CDR3 is TGTGCCAGCAAGTTTTCCCTCCAAGGGGGCTACACCTTC. It yields the protein CASKFSLQGGYTF. This chain uses TRBV28 with TRBJ1-2; no clear D gene. Germline CDR1 reads MDHEN; CDR2 reads SYDVKM. The V gene lost 7 bases and the J gene lost 8 bases, with 17 bases spanning the gap. The CDR3 runs 13 residues.

V gene TRBV5-1 combines with J gene TRBJ1-4; tentatively, D is TRBD1 (5 bases). V lost 7 bases to trimming and J lost 3 bases, with 16 bases between them. CDR1 and CDR2 from the germline V gene are SGHRS and YFSETQ. The CDR3 extends over 15 amino acids. In DNA, the CDR3 is TGCGCCAGCTTCCCGGAGGGGCGAGCTAATGAAAAACTGTTTTTT. Protein product: CASFPEGRANEKLFF.

This chain joins TRBV7-3 and TRBJ2-5, with TRBD2 matching over 9 bases. The length of the CDR3 is 13 residues. Trimming at V came to 6 bases and at J to 5 bases, leaving 4 bases not matched to a gene. Germline V lookup: CDR1 SGHTA, CDR2 FQGTGA. For the CDR3, the DNA is TGTGCCAGCAGTTTAGCGGGAGTTGAGACCCAGTACTTC. Encoded protein: CASSLAGVETQYF.

Worth noting for this clone: Given a much more abundant clone one base away, this may be a read error. The chain carries TRBV7-2 and TRBJ2-1; maybe TRBD2 (5 bases). Germline CDR1 reads SGHTA; CDR2 reads FQGNSA. Trimming pared 2 bases from V and 3 bases from J, leaving 11 bases between. The CDR3 is made up of 15 amino acids. CDR3 nucleotide sequence: TGTGCCAGCAGCTTAAATCGGACTCACTACAATGAGCAGTTCTTC. It yields the protein CASSLNRTHYNEQFF.

This clone has more than one count but fewer than ten. A far larger clone is a single base away, which makes a read error likely. V is TRBV29-1 and J is TRBJ2-7, with D possibly matching TRBD1 (5 bases). The CDR3 is made up of 15 amino acids. Germline-derived CDR1 and CDR2 are SQVTM and ANQGSEA. CDR3 sequence reads: CGVASGFLGLREQYF. The CDR3 region has the DNA TGCGGCGTAGCCTCAGGGTTTCTCGGGCTTAGGGAGCAGTACTTC.

The rearrangement joins TRBV27 to TRBJ1-2, with D uncertain. This CDR3 region has 16 residues. Germline CDR1 is MNHEY and CDR2 is SMNVEV (reference sequence). V lost 1 base to trimming and J lost 2 bases, with 14 bases between them. The CDR3 DNA sequence: TGTGCCAGCAGTTTATTCGGGGTGGAAGTCAACTATGGCTACACCTTC. It yields the protein CASSLFGVEVNYGYTF.

The chain links TRBV5-1 to TRBJ2-6; D call uncertain. Germline loops: CDR1 SGHRS, CDR2 YFSETQ. The CDR3 has 14 amino acids. Trimming took off 3 bases at V and 2 bases at J, with 6 bases between the two ends. In nucleotides, the CDR3 is TGCGCCAGCAGCTCACCTACTGGGGCCAACGTCCTGACTTTC. Residues: CASSSPTGANVLTF.

V gene TRBV7-3 combines with J gene TRBJ2-2; D is ambiguous. This CDR3 is 13 amino acids long. Germline CDR1 is SGHTA and CDR2 is FQGTGA. V lost 1 base to trimming and J lost 7 bases, with 7 bases between them. The CDR3: CASSLILGGELFF. The CDR3 DNA reads as TGTGCCAGCAGCTTAATTTTGGGCGGGGAGCTGTTTTTT.

The chain has TRBV4-2 and TRBJ1-3, with a possible D match to TRBD1 (5 bases). Germline V gene data show CDR1 as LGHNA and CDR2 as YNFKEQ. Trimming pared 5 bases from V and 2 bases from J, leaving 19 bases between. CDR3 length: 17 residues. CDR3 in DNA: TGTGCCAGCAGCTACTCCCCCACAGGTAAAGCTGGAAACACCATATATTTT. The encoded protein is CASSYSPTGKAGNTIYF.

The V and J genes are TRBV5-1 and TRBJ1-5, with 10 nucleotides matching TRBD1. The germline V gene encodes CDR1 SGHRS and CDR2 YFSETQ. The CDR3 has 15 residues. The trim removed 3 bases at V and 3 bases at J, leaving 3 bases unmatched. CDR3 DNA sequence: TGCGCCAGCAGCTCGACAGGGGGCTACAATCAGCCCCAGCATTTT. Its protein product is CASSSTGGYNQPQHF. Based on the CDR3 plus reference TRBV5-1 and TRBJ1-5, the full variable domain is KAGVTQTPRYLIKTRGQQVTLSCSPISGHRSVSWYQQTPGQGLQFLFEYFSETQRNKGNFPGRFSGRQFSNSRSEMNVSTLELGDSALYLCASSSTGGYNQPQHFGDGTRLSIL.

The genes are TRBV4-2 and TRBJ2-2, with D perhaps being TRBD1 or TRBD2 (7 bases each). The CDR3 is 17 amino acids. The germline CDR1 and CDR2 sequences are LGHNA and YNFKEQ. Trimming removed 2 bases from V and 7 bases from J, with 20 bases in between. CDR3 sequence reads: CASSQPQGGSRVGELFF. The CDR3 DNA follows: TGTGCCAGCAGCCAACCCCAGGGGGGGAGTAGGGTCGGGGAGCTGTTTTTT.

This sequence joins TRBV18 and TRBJ2-3; TRBD1 might be the D (6 bases). Germline V gene data show CDR1 as KGHSH and CDR2 as LQKENI. Trimming removed 2 bases from V and 8 bases from J, with 20 bases in between. This CDR3 region has 16 residues. This CDR3 reads CASSPVRGTQLSTQYF. The CDR3 DNA follows: TGTGCCAGCTCACCAGTGAGGGGGACCCAGCTTAGTACGCAGTATTTT.

Regarding this clone: This is likely an artifact of a read error, given a far larger clone one base away. Other DNA sequences in the sample encode the same CDR3. The chain uses TRBV29-1 and TRBJ2-1; D unclear. The CDR3 has 11 amino acids. CDR1 is SQVTM, CDR2 ANQGSEA, per germline. This CDR3 reads CSVGTYNEQFF. The CDR3 DNA follows: TGCAGCGTTGGAACCTACAACGAGCAGTTCTTC.

A few counts support this clone. The genes are TRBV10-3 and TRBJ1-2; D may be TRBD1 (5 bases). Trimming took off 4 bases at V and 2 bases at J, with 11 bases between the two ends. The CDR3 runs to 14 residues. The germline gives CDR1 ENHRY, CDR2 SYGVKD. The CDR3 bases are TGTGCCATCAGTGTAGCAGGGAGGAACTATGGCTACACCTTC. Encoded protein: CAISVAGRNYGYTF.

Remarks on this clone: A read error may be the cause here, since a much bigger clone is one base away. The rearrangement uses TRBV4-1 and TRBJ2-7; 8 bases map to TRBD1. Germline loops: CDR1 MGHRA, CDR2 YSYEKL. The J segment lost 1 base and the V segment lost 5 bases, leaving 4 bases of the junction unmatched. The CDR3 sequence is 14 residues long. The CDR3 loop reads CASSYRDRSYEQYF. CDR3 coding DNA: TGCGCCAGCAGCTACCGGGACAGGTCCTACGAGCAGTACTTC.

The V and J genes are TRBV27 and TRBJ1-6; weak D call: TRBD1 (5 bases). Per germline, CDR1 MNHEY and CDR2 SMNVEV (reference sequence). The ends were cut back, 6 bases at V and 10 bases at J, with 16 bases in the middle. The CDR3 sequence is 14 residues long. CDR3 bases: TGTGCCAGCAGAGCGGGCGGGGCCAAGTCACCCCTCCACTTT. Residues: CASRAGGAKSPLHF.

In regard to this clone: One junction end does not reproduce the germline sequence, and a read error may be involved. The chain employs TRBV30 and TRBJ2-5; the D is unclear. This CDR3 has 11 amino acids. CDR1 is GTSNPN, CDR2 SVGIG, per germline (reference sequence). The CDR3: CAWEAKENQYF. As DNA, the CDR3 is TGTGCCTGGGAAGCAAAAGAGAACCAGTACTTC.

The chain combines TRBV30 with TRBJ2-7; D not resolved. V dropped 4 bases and J dropped 2 bases, with 6 bases sitting between them. Germline V CDR1 and CDR2: GTSNPN, SVGIG (reference sequence). CDR3 size: 11 residues. CDR3 loop: CAWKRAYEQYF. The CDR3 DNA sequence: TGTGCCTGGAAAAGGGCCTACGAGCAGTACTTC. Full variable domain (rest looked up from reference TRBV30 and TRBJ2-7): SQTIHQWPATLVQPVGSPLSLECTVEGTSNPNLYWYRQAAGRGLQLLFYSVGIGQISSEVPQNLSASRPQDRQFILSSKKLLLSDSGFYLCAWKRAYEQYFGPGTRLTVT.

Comments on this clone: Being one base from a much bigger clone, this may be a read error. The chain carries TRBV6-5 and TRBJ2-7, with D possibly being TRBD2 (6 bases). Trimming took 3 bases from V and 6 from J, leaving 18 bases between them. The CDR3 is 15 residues long. Germline V gene sequence: CDR1 MNHEY, CDR2 SVGAGI. The CDR3 coding sequence is TGTGCCAGCAGTTATGGGGGACTGGGTCAATCCGAGCAGTACTTC. This sequence encodes CASSYGGLGQSEQYF.

The J gene is TRBJ2-7, the V gene TRBV6-6, with 8 nucleotides matching TRBD1. The trim removed 7 bases at V and 6 bases at J, leaving 11 bases unmatched. Germline CDR1 and CDR2: MNHNY and SVGAGI (reference sequence). This CDR3 is built from 14 residues. CDR3 protein: CASNDGQGLSEQYF. The CDR3, as DNA: TGTGCCAGCAACGACGGACAGGGACTGAGCGAGCAGTACTTC.

J is TRBJ1-2 and V is TRBV7-9; possible D gene TRBD1, 5 bases. The CDR3 is 14 amino acids. V lost 5 bases, J lost 0 bases, and 10 bases lay in between. Per germline, CDR1 SEHNR and CDR2 FQNEAQ (reference sequence). DNA for the CDR3: TGTGCCAGCAGCACCGGGGGATCTAACTATGGCTACACCTTC. This sequence encodes CASSTGGSNYGYTF.

The chain joins TRBV5-1 to TRBJ2-3, with D perhaps TRBD1 or TRBD2 (5 bases each). CDR3 length: 14 residues. Trimming stripped 0 bases from V and 4 bases from J, with 9 bases between. Germline V gives CDR1 SGHRS, CDR2 YFSETQ. This CDR3 reads CASSLEGSADTQYF. CDR3 nucleotide sequence: TGCGCCAGCAGCTTGGAGGGGAGTGCAGATACGCAGTATTTT.

Of note for this clone: This may arise from a read error, as a much more abundant clone is one base away. This CDR3 is also generated by other DNA sequences in the sample. This rearrangement joins TRBV9 to TRBJ2-6, with 9 bases matching TRBD1. The CDR3 runs 22 residues. The germline CDR1 and CDR2 sequences are SGDLS and YYNGEE. With 0 bases clipped from V and 0 bases from J, the junction kept 16 bases outside the gene matches. The CDR3 loop is CASSVATWGGQGSLSGANVLTF. CDR3 nucleotide sequence: TGTGCCAGCAGCGTAGCTACCTGGGGGGGACAGGGATCCCTCTCTGGGGCCAACGTCCTGACTTTC.